This TCR beta chain was sequenced for a study of CD8 T cells in ankylosing spondylitis. Study conclusions and caveats: Characteristic, it appeared, of ankylosing spondylitis blood was a TCR beta motif of seven or eight highly homologous variants. Some motif variants were previously reported in reactive arthritis synovial fluid and blood.

As concerns this clonotype: What it binds is not known. A single base separates this from a much larger clone, so it may be a read error.

Construction of TCR beta libraries was performed using quantitative 5'-RACE with molecular barcodes. TCRdb re-analysed the 5' RACE reads in MiXCR, keeping a single row per CDR3 protein. In the table there are 180,000 or so distinct CDR3 sequences, around 10% of which are singletons. CDR1 and CDR2 (germline): DFQATT, SNEGSKA (reference sequence). The CDR3 covers 19 residues. Trimming took 0 bases from V and 0 from J; bases not matched to a gene: 10. The chain carries TRBV20-1 and TRBJ2-1, with TRBD2 matching 11 bases. The sample taken for sequencing was blood, either unsorted or a sorted T cell fraction (not recorded which). The sequence was obtained from a male donor with ankylosing spondylitis or in good health (not recorded which). CDR3 DNA sequence: TGCAGTGCTAGAGATAGGGTAGCGGGAGGGGTGGGCTCCTACAATGAGCAGTTCTTC. Translated: CSARDRVAGGVGSYNEQFF.